This T cell receptor beta chain was sequenced for a study of glioma-infiltrating T cells. From germline, CDR1 is SGHVS and CDR2 FQNEAQ. Deletions cut 2 bases from V and 8 bases from J, with 17 bases between. This CDR3 comprises 15 residues. TCR alpha and beta CDR3 regions were amplified from RNA using iRepertoire nested multiplex PCR. One-step reverse transcription and amplification started from roughly 100-400 ng of tissue mRNA or PBMC total RNA. TCRdb re-analysed the multiplex PCR reads in MiXCR, keeping a single row per CDR3 protein. The data show approximately 120,000 distinct CDR3 sequences, more than 20% seen once. This clonotype was seen repeatedly, ten times or more. Its antigen remains unknown. Overall study results and limits: Tissue-blood divergence was below expectation in non-neoplastic patients, above in gliomas. CDR3 overlap between tissue and blood was very small.

The sequenced material came from glioma tissue, nonneoplastic brain tissue, or PBMCs (not recorded which). The sequence was collected from a human donor with low-grade glioma or glioblastoma, undergoing nonglioma brain surgery, or in good health (not recorded which). The rearrangement links TRBV7-8 to TRBJ2-3; D unclear. The CDR3 protein is CASSLNLAAASTQYF. The CDR3 DNA follows: TGTGCCAGCAGCTTAAATTTAGCTGCCGCTTCTACGCAGTATTTT.